The clone carrying this TCR beta chain was recorded many times. For TCRbeta, the library was prepared with unique molecular identifiers. TCRdb used MiXCR to reprocess the PCR reads, holding one entry per CDR3 protein. This sample has 200,000 to 250,000 distinct CDR3 sequences; roughly 10% occur once, and the top ten carry around 6%. This entry comes from a study of T-cell reconstitution after alpha-beta-depleted transplantation in children. The CDR3 length is 15 residues. Germline CDR1 MRHNA, CDR2 SNTAGT. The ends lost 3 bases at V and 2 bases at J; junction bases unmatched: 3. Sequencing used PBMCs from the stem cell graft donor, obtained from the stem cell graft. The chain carries TRBV6-4 and TRBJ2-3; 9 bases are shared with TRBD2. The receptor's source is a human donor who donated a stem cell graft to a child with acute lymphoblastic leukemia. The CDR3 region has the DNA TGTGCCAGCAGTGATGGCGGGGGGGCCACAGATACGCAGTATTTT. Translated: CASSDGGGATDTQYF.